Following are 20 T cell receptor beta chains from one sample sequenced in a study of tumor-infiltrating lymphocytes in primary liver carcinoma. Germline DNA was also extracted, and blood RNA derived from unsorted whole blood. TCR beta cDNA was reverse-transcribed from 500 to 550 ng of total RNA. The reaction used a constant-region primer and ProtoScript II reverse transcriptase. ARM-PCR, slightly modified, supplied the TCR beta libraries through three nested multiplex PCR rounds. Investigators reported that the first two PCR rounds, at roughly 10 cycles each, used TRBV1-TRBV30 forward primers with a C-beta reverse primer. TCRdb analysed the multiplex PCR reads with MiXCR anew, one entry per CDR3 protein. The table records 310,000 or so distinct CDR3 sequences, approximately 65% of them present only once. Material for sequencing was peripheral blood. The receptors shown here come from a man in his forties with primary liver carcinoma and hepatitis B virus infection.

In this sample, this clonotype turned up once. One junction end does not reproduce the germline sequence, and a read error may be involved. The gene calls are TRBV11-2 and TRBJ2-1; 9 positions match TRBD2. CDR1 is SGHAT and CDR2 is FQNNGV in the germline V gene. The CDR3 has 15 residues. The DNA of the CDR3 is TGTGTCAGCAGCTTAGTAGCGGGAGTCTACAATAAGCAGTTCTTC. Translation: CVSSLVAGVYNKQFF.

This clonotype came up many times. This chain links TRBV6-6 with TRBJ2-3, with D tentatively TRBD1 (6 bases). The V end was cut by 5 bases, the J end by 8 bases, with 14 bases between. The CDR3 is 13 residues long. CDR1 and CDR2 from the germline V gene are MNHNY and SVGAGI (reference sequence). The CDR3 region is CASSPLAQGTQYF. As DNA, the CDR3 is TGTGCCAGCAGTCCCCTAGCACAGGGTACGCAGTATTTT.

This CDR3 reads CSVTTSGGESQYF. CDR3 DNA: TGCAGCGTGACGACTAGCGGGGGTGAGTCCCAGTACTTC. V usage is TRBV29-1 and J usage is TRBJ2-5; 12 bases agree with TRBD2. From germline, CDR1 is SQVTM and CDR2 ANQGSEA. CDR3 size: 13 residues. The ends lost 6 bases at V and 9 bases at J; junction bases unmatched: 8.

A word on this clonotype: The CDR3 end shows no conserved phenylalanine or tryptophan, and so a read error is likely. V gene TRBV7-8 combines with J gene TRBJ2-2; D is unresolved. V was pared by 6 bases and J by 3 bases, with 11 bases between. The CDR3 is 14 residues long. Germline CDR1 is SGHVS and CDR2 is FQNEAQ. CDR3 sequence: CASSLGSYTGELFL. CDR3 bases: TGTGCCAGCAGTTTGGGGTCGTACACCGGGGAGCTGTTTCTT.

The table lists this clonotype with many counts. This chain connects TRBV4-3 to TRBJ2-2; 11 bases align to TRBD2. V lost 4 bases and J lost 4; bases outside the gene matches: 8. The CDR3 runs 17 residues. Germline assignment: CDR1 LGHNA and CDR2 YSLEER. The CDR3 loop is CASSRNLAGGTTGELFF. The CDR3 DNA follows: TGCGCCAGCAGCCGTAATCTAGCGGGAGGCACCACCGGGGAGCTGTTTTTT.

Comment on this clonotype: This may stem from a read error, because a much larger clone lies one nucleotide away. The chain combines TRBV4-2 with TRBJ2-3, with D perhaps matching TRBD2 (6 bases). This CDR3 has 15 amino acids. The germline CDR1 and CDR2 sequences are LGHNA and YNFKEQ. CDR3 region: CVSSRTGTSTDTQYF. CDR3 nucleotide sequence: TGTGTCAGCAGCCGAACCGGGACTAGCACAGATACGCAGTATTTT.

V usage is TRBV6-1 and J usage is TRBJ1-3, with D possibly TRBD1 on 5 matching bases. Trimming shortened V by 8 bases and J by 7 bases, and 12 bases separated the two germline ends. The CDR3 spans 12 residues. The germline CDR1 and CDR2 sequences are MNHNS and SASEGT. DNA of the CDR3: TGTGCCAGCGGGACCGTAGGGAACACCATATATTTT. Its translation: CASGTVGNTIYF.

Notes on this clonotype: Relative to the germline gene, one junction end is altered; a read error may explain this. The gene calls are TRBV10-3 and TRBJ2-5, with 10 bases fitting TRBD1. The CDR3 spans 15 residues. Germline V gene data show CDR1 as ENHRY and CDR2 as SYGVKD. The CDR3 loop reads CAISESTGGRETQYF. In DNA form, the CDR3 reads TGTGCCATCAGTGAGTCGACAGGGGGCCGGGAGACCCAGTACTTT.

Remarks on this clonotype: Since no conserved phenylalanine or tryptophan closes the CDR3, a read error is the likely cause. This chain links TRBV6-1 with TRBJ2-3, with D tentatively TRBD1 or TRBD2 (5 bases each). Germline V gives CDR1 MNHNS, CDR2 SASEGT. V was shortened by 8 bases and J by 4 bases, with 19 bases between the two germline ends. CDR3 size: 15 residues. The CDR3 DNA follows: TGTGCCAGCCGGGACGGCGGTTTGGGCGCAGATACGCAGTATTCT. It translates to CASRDGGLGADTQYS.

Concerning this clonotype itself: This sequence may be a read error, since a much larger clone differs from it by one base. Because the CDR3 is missing its conserved closing phenylalanine or tryptophan, this is likely a read error. The J gene is TRBJ2-5, the V gene TRBV5-6; D gene unclear. Germline CDR1 is SGHDT and CDR2 is YYEEEE. Trimming cost V 1 base and J 4 bases, with 2 bases left between them. The length of the CDR3 is 11 residues. CDR3 sequence reads: CASSLSETQYL. The CDR3 nucleotides read TGTGCCAGCAGCTTGTCAGAGACCCAGTACCTC.

Of note for this clonotype: At one end, the junction sequence differs from germline, possibly due to a read error. This chain joins TRBV6-5 and TRBJ2-5; 10 bases align to TRBD2. Per the germline V gene, CDR1 is MNHEY and CDR2 is SVGAGI. This CDR3 has 17 amino acids. The CDR3 sequence is CAGIRSLAGVWEETHYF. The CDR3 DNA is TGTGCCGGCATTCGATCCCTAGCGGGAGTCTGGGAGGAGACCCATTACTTC.

For this clonotype: This clone may be a read error of a much larger clone one base away. The chain carries TRBV6-1 and TRBJ1-6, with TRBD1 matching over 11 bases. Germline values: CDR1 MNHNS, CDR2 SASEGT. CDR3 length: 15 amino acids. The CDR3 sequence is CAGSGSRTGGVPLHF. The CDR3 DNA reads TGTGCCGGCAGTGGTTCGCGGACAGGGGGCGTACCCCTCCACTTT.

This clonotype has only one observation. This sequence joins TRBV29-1 and TRBJ2-1; 9 bases map to TRBD2. J lost 6 bases, V lost 4 bases, and 16 bases had no gene match. Per germline, CDR1 SQVTM and CDR2 ANQGSEA. This CDR3 is 17 amino acids long. CDR3 DNA: TGCAGCGTTGCCGGACCTACTTGCGGGAGGGGCTTCAATGAGCAGTTCTTC. This sequence encodes CSVAGPTCGRGFNEQFF.

A remark on this clonotype: The junction departs from the called germline gene at one end, perhaps through a read error. The V call is TRBV12-3 or TRBV12-4, the J call TRBJ1-4; D uncertain. This CDR3 comprises 14 residues. CDR3: CTSSYGSLNEKLFF. The DNA for the CDR3 is TGTACCAGCAGTTATGGCAGCCTCAATGAAAAACTGTTTTTT.

The V and J genes are TRBV11-2 and TRBJ2-4; possible D gene TRBD2, 6 bases. Germline CDR1 and CDR2: SGHAT and FQNNGV. This CDR3 is built from 18 residues. With 1 base removed from V and 0 bases from J, the gap between germline ends came to 16 bases. The CDR3 is CASSLVVRGNEAKNIQYF. In nucleotides, the CDR3 is TGTGCCAGCAGCTTAGTGGTTCGGGGGAATGAAGCCAAAAACATTCAGTACTTC. The full variable domain, rest sourced from reference TRBV11-2 and TRBJ2-4, is EAGVAQSPRYKIIEKRQSVAFWCNPISGHATLYWYQQILGQGPKLLIQFQNNGVVDDSQLPKDRFSAERLKGVDSTLKIQPAKLEDSAVYLCASSLVVRGNEAKNIQYFGAGTRLSVL.

The sample holds many counts of this clonotype. The chain links TRBV11-1 to TRBJ1-2; TRBD1 agrees at 7 bases. CDR3 length equals 15 residues. Germline assignment: CDR1 SGHAT and CDR2 FQDESV (reference sequence). V gave up 3 bases and J gave up 2 bases; unmatched junction bases: 6. CDR3 in DNA: TGTGCCAGCAGCTTCCAGGGGGGTTCCAACTATGGCTACACCTTC. It yields the protein CASSFQGGSNYGYTF.

This clonotype has a count of ten or more. The chain uses TRBV29-1 and TRBJ2-5, with D perhaps TRBD1 (6 bases). Germline-derived CDR1 and CDR2 are SQVTM and ANQGSEA. The germline V and J ends were trimmed by 7 bases and 2 bases, with 20 bases remaining between them. There are 15 residues in the CDR3. CDR3 sequence (DNA): TGCAGCGCCCACTTACCCGGGACACCGCAAGAGACCCAGTACTTC. Its protein is CSAHLPGTPQETQYF.

The chain couples TRBV6-6 to TRBJ2-1, with 13 bases aligning to TRBD2. J lost 8 bases, V lost 7 bases, and 8 bases had no gene match. The germline V gene has CDR1 MNHNY and CDR2 SVGAGI (reference sequence). The CDR3 has 15 residues. The CDR3, as DNA: TGTGCCAGCAATGGACTAGCGGGAGATTGGGATGAGCAGTTCTTC. Translating it yields CASNGLAGDWDEQFF.

The chain recombines TRBV6-2 or TRBV6-3 with TRBJ1-3; D is ambiguous. This CDR3 comprises 16 residues. Germline values: CDR1 MNHEY, CDR2 SVGEGT. V shed 2 bases and J shed 0 bases, with 11 bases lying between them. CDR3 in amino acids: CASSYEAVDSGNTIYF. CDR3 nucleotides: TGTGCCAGCAGTTACGAGGCTGTCGACTCTGGAAACACCATATATTTT.

The chain is built from TRBV30 and TRBJ2-2; D not certain. CDR1 GTSNPN and CDR2 SVGIG come from the germline V gene (reference sequence). Trimming stripped 2 bases from V and 12 bases from J, with 10 bases between. CDR3 length: 11 amino acids. CDR3 bases: TGTGCCTGGAGTATCATGGGGAAGCTGTTTTTT. It specifies CAWSIMGKLFF.